The entry below describes one T cell receptor beta chain. As yet, its antigen is unknown. This CDR3 is 15 amino acids long. Germline CDR1 reads SGHTA; CDR2 reads FQGNSA. Trimming pared 3 bases from V and 7 bases from J, leaving 13 bases between. These data originate in a study of blood T cells in healthy people across ages. Primed by a sample-barcoded 5' primer and a J-beta primer mix, a second PCR proceeded for 7 to 11 cycles. TCRdb analysed the 5' RACE reads with MiXCR anew, one entry per CDR3 protein. The sample yields around 800,000 distinct CDR3 sequences, 62% seen once. Study-level points and caveats: In long-lived donors, naive CD4+ cell counts and diversity exceeded those of aged donors.

This clonotype originated in a man aged 25 to 40 in good health. The rearrangement uses TRBV7-2 and TRBJ1-6, with D uncertain. Specimen: blood. CDR3 protein: CASSLISSSNSPLHF. CDR3 sequence (DNA): TGTGCCAGCAGCTTGATTAGCTCTTCGAATTCACCCCTCCACTTT.